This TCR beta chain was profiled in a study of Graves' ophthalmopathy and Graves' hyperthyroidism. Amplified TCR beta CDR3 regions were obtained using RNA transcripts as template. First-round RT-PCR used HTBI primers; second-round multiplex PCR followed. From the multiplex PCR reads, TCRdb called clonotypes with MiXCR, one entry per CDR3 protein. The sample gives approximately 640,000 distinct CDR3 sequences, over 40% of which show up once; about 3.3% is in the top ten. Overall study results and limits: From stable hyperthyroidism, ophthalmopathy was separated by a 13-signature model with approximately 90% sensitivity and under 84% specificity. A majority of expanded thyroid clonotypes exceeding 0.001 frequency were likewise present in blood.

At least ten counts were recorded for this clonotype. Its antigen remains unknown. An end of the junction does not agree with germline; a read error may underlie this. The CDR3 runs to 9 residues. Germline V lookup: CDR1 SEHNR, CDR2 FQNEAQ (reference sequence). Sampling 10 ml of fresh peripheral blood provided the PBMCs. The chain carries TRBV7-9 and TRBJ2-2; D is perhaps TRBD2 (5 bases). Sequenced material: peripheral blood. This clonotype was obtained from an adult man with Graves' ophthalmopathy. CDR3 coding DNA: TGTGCCACCACCGGGAAGCTGTTTTTT. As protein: CATTGKLFF.